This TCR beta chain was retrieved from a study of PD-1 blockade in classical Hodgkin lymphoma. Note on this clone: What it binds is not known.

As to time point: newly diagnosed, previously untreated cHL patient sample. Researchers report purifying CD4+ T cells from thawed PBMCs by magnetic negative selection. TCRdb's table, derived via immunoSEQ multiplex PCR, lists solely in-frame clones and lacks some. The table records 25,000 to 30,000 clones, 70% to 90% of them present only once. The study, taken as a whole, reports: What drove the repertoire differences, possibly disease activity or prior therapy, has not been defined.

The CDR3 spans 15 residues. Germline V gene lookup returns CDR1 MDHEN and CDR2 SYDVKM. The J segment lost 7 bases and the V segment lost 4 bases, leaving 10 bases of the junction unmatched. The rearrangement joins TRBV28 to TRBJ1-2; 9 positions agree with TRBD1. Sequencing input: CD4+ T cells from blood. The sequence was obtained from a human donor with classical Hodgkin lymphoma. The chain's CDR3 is CASSSPGQGFGGYTF. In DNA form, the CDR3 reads TGTGCCAGCAGTTCCCCGGGACAGGGCTTTGGTGGCTACACCTTC.